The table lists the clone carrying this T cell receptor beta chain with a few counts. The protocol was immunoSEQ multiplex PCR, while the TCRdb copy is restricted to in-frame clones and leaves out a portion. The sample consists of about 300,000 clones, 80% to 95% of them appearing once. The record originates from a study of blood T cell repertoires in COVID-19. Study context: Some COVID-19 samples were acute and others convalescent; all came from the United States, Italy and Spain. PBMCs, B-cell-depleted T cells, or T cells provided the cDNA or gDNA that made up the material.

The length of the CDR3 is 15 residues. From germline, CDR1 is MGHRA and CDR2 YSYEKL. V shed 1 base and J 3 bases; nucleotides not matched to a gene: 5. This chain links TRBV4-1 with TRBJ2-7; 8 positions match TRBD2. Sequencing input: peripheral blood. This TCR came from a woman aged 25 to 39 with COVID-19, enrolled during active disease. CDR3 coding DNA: TGCGCCAGCAGCCAAGGCCGAGCGGGAGACTACGAGCAGTACTTC. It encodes CASSQGRAGDYEQYF.